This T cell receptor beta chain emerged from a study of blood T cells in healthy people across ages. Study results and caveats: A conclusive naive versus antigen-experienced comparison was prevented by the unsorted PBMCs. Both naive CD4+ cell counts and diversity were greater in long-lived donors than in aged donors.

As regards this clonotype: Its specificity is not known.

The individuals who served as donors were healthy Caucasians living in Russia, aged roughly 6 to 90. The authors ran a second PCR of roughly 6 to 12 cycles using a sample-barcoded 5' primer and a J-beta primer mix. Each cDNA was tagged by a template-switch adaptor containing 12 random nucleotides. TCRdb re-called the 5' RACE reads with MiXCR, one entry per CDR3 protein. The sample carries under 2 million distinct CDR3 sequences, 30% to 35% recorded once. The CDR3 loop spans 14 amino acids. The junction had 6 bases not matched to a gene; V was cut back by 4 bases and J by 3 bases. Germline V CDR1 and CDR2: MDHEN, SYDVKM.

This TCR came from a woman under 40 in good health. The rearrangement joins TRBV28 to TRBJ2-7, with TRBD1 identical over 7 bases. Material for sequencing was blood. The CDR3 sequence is CASSSTGILYEQYF. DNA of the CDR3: TGTGCCAGCAGTTCGACAGGGATACTCTACGAGCAGTACTTC.